Listed below are T cell receptor beta chains from one sample, sequenced in a study of T cells after yellow fever vaccination. TCRdb passed the 5' RACE reads through MiXCR, listing each CDR3 protein once. The sample lists some 10,000 distinct CDR3 sequences; around 4.8% were seen once. This sample comprised PBMCs, either bulk or a sorted T-cell subset (CD4+, CD8+, memory, or dextramer-sorted; not recorded which), obtained more than 13 days after the first yellow fever vaccination. The receptor set was obtained from a man between 18 and 29 years old who received the YFV17D yellow fever vaccine. CDR3s include the opening cysteine and the closing phenylalanine or tryptophan. A D gene is named only where the DNA matches it firmly. Rows give clone size only sometimes, using once, few, many, or a class for an expanded clone.

v_gene	d_gene	j_gene	abundance	CDR3nt	CDR3aa
TRBV20-1	TRBD1	TRBJ1-5	many	TGCAGTGCTAGAGGTGGGACAGGGGGCGGTCAGCCCCAGCATTTT	CSARGGTGGGQPQHF
TRBV11-3	NA	TRBJ1-1	medium-sized	TGTGCCAGCAGCTTATCAGGGTCGAACACTGAAGCTTTCTTT	CASSLSGSNTEAFF
TRBV4-2	NA	TRBJ2-3	many	TGTGCCAGCAGCCGTACAGACAGTGCCACAGATACGCAGTATTTT	CASSRTDSATDTQYF
TRBV19	NA	TRBJ1-1	many	TGTGCCAGTAGTATGGCGGGGGCCTGGGTGAACACTGAAGCTTTCTTT	CASSMAGAWVNTEAFF
TRBV20-1	TRBD2	TRBJ2-7	NA	TGCAGTGCTACCAAGGGAGGGACCGGGGGTTACGAGCAGTACTTC	CSATKGGTGGYEQYF
TRBV5-5	NA	TRBJ2-1	few	TGTGCCAGCAGCTTTGGTGGCTATGAGCAGTTCTTC	CASSFGGYEQFF
TRBV7-9	NA	TRBJ2-2	many	TGTGCCAGCAGCCTGCCCAGGAACACCGGGGAGCTGTTTTTT	CASSLPRNTGELFF
TRBV5-4	TRBD2	TRBJ2-5	many	TGTGCCAGCAGCCTGACTAGCGGGGGTCAAGAGACCCAGTACTTC	CASSLTSGGQETQYF
TRBV6-5	NA	TRBJ2-2	many	TGTGCCAGCAGTTATTACCGACAGAGCCTTTCTAGGGGGGCGAACACCGGGGAGCTGTTTTTT	CASSYYRQSLSRGANTGELFF
TRBV11-2	TRBD1	TRBJ1-3	many	TGTGCCAGCAGCATCGACAGGGGGAACTCTGGAAACACCATATATTTT	CASSIDRGNSGNTIYF
TRBV5-1	NA	TRBJ2-3	many	TGCGCCAGCAGCTTGATGGATACGCAGTATTTT	CASSLMDTQYF
TRBV5-1	NA	TRBJ1-2	many	TGCGCCAGCAGCTTGGCTCTTCGACAGAGGACCGGGTATGGCTACACCTTC	CASSLALRQRTGYGYTF
TRBV6-5	NA	TRBJ2-1	many	TGTGCCAGCAGTTACGTCGGTGAGCAGTTCTTC	CASSYVGEQFF
TRBV12-3/TRBV12-4	NA	TRBJ1-2	medium-sized	TGTGCCAGCAGTTTAGATCCGGGGGATGGCTACACCTTC	CASSLDPGDGYTF
TRBV7-2	TRBD1	TRBJ2-5	medium-sized	TGTGCCAGCAGCTTAGGAACAGGGGAAGAGACCCAGTACTTC	CASSLGTGEETQYF
TRBV5-4	NA	TRBJ1-3	many	TGTGCCAGCAGCTTGGAACAGGGTGGCTCTGGAAACACCATATATTTT	CASSLEQGGSGNTIYF
TRBV5-1	NA	TRBJ2-3	medium-sized	TGCGCCAGCAGCCTCCAGGACAAGCCACAAGATACGCAGTATTTT	CASSLQDKPQDTQYF
TRBV5-1	NA	TRBJ2-1	medium-sized	TGCGCCAGCAAGCCCCTTGGTGGGAATGACAATGAGCAGTTCTTC	CASKPLGGNDNEQFF
TRBV7-9	NA	TRBJ2-5	many	TGTGCCAGCAGCGCTAACACTGGAGAGACCCAGTACTTC	CASSANTGETQYF
TRBV5-1	NA	TRBJ2-3	many	TGCGCCAGCAGACCCCCGGGAAGGGGCGCTGGAGATACGCAGTATTTT	CASRPPGRGAGDTQYF
TRBV19	NA	TRBJ1-1	many	TGTGCCAGTAGTCAGTCTGTGAGCGCTGAAGCTTTCTTT	CASSQSVSAEAFF
TRBV7-2	NA	TRBJ2-1	medium-sized	TGTGCCAGCACCCCAACCCCAGGGAATGAGCAGTTCTTC	CASTPTPGNEQFF
TRBV5-5	NA	TRBJ1-1	many	TGTGCCAGCAGCGGACACACAGAGGCTTTCTTT	CASSGHTEAFF
TRBV5-1	NA	TRBJ2-2	medium-sized	TGCGCCAGCAGCTCGGGCGGGGAGCTGTTTTTT	CASSSGGELFF
TRBV18	NA	TRBJ2-3	many	TGTGCCAGCTCACCGTCGGGGCGGGGGCCTCAAGATACGCAGTATTTT	CASSPSGRGPQDTQYF
TRBV5-4	TRBD2	TRBJ2-6	many	TGTGCCAGCAGCTTGGCCGGGGGGACCGGGGCCAACGTCCTGACTTTC	CASSLAGGTGANVLTF
TRBV7-2	NA	TRBJ2-5	many	TGTGCCAGCAGCTTTATTTGGGGGAATGACGGGACCCAGTACTTC	CASSFIWGNDGTQYF
TRBV27	TRBD2	TRBJ2-3	medium-sized	TGTGCCAGCAGGCGGGGGACTAGCGGAGGGTCAGATACGCAGTATTTT	CASRRGTSGGSDTQYF
TRBV2	NA	TRBJ2-5	many	TGTGCCAGCAGTGAGGACTTCGCCCAAGAGACCCAGTACTTC	CASSEDFAQETQYF
TRBV5-6	NA	TRBJ2-1	medium-sized	TGTGCCAGCACCCTAGACAGGAAGGGTGAGCAGTTCTTC	CASTLDRKGEQFF
TRBV14	NA	TRBJ2-6	many	TGTGCCAGCAGCCAAGCTAGTCTGGTTTGGGGGGCCAACGTCCTGACTTTC	CASSQASLVWGANVLTF
TRBV5-6	NA	TRBJ2-3	medium-sized	TGTGCCAGCAGCACGCGATCGGACTTCCCCATTCGGTTT	CASSTRSDFPIRF
TRBV11-2	TRBD2	TRBJ2-5	many	TGTGCCAGCAGCCTCGGGGTAGCGGGGGGGGGAGAGACCCAGTACTTC	CASSLGVAGGGETQYF
TRBV14	NA	TRBJ1-6	many	TGTGCCAGCAGCCAAGGAAGGGAGTACTCACCCCTCCACTTT	CASSQGREYSPLHF
TRBV7-2	TRBD1	TRBJ1-5	many	TGTGCCAGCAGCTCCATGTGGGGACAGAATCAGCCCCAGCATTTT	CASSSMWGQNQPQHF
TRBV2	TRBD1	TRBJ1-5	many	TGTGCCAGCAGTTTTCAGGGGGCCGATCAGCCCCAGCATTTT	CASSFQGADQPQHF
TRBV5-4	TRBD1	TRBJ2-1	medium-sized	TGTGCCAGCAGCCAAGACAGGGGTAATGAGCAGTTCTTC	CASSQDRGNEQFF
TRBV4-1	TRBD1	TRBJ1-3	many	TGCGCCAGCAGCCAAGAAGGGCACAGGGGGACATATGGAAACACCATATATTTT	CASSQEGHRGTYGNTIYF
TRBV13	NA	TRBJ1-4	many	TGTGCCAGCAGCTTAGGTGGGGCGCAAGAAAATGAAAAACTGTTTTTT	CASSLGGAQENEKLFF
TRBV5-1	NA	TRBJ2-7	many	TGCGCCAGCAGCTTGGGGACGGATTCCTACGAGCAGTACTTC	CASSLGTDSYEQYF
TRBV3-1	NA	TRBJ1-2	many	TGTGCCAGCAGCCAACCAGGGAGGGGGAAATATGGCTACACCTTC	CASSQPGRGKYGYTF
TRBV5-4	TRBD1	TRBJ2-1	medium-sized	TGTGCCAGCAGCAGACAGGGTGAGCAGTTCTTC	CASSRQGEQFF
TRBV4-2	NA	TRBJ1-2	many	TGTGCCAGCAGCCAACCAGAGGGGTGGGCTAACTATGGCTACACCTTC	CASSQPEGWANYGYTF
TRBV7-2	NA	TRBJ2-2	many	TGTGCCAGCAGCCCCCCCGGGGGACCAGAGGGGCTGTTTTTT	CASSPPGGPEGLFF
TRBV5-4	NA	TRBJ2-5	many	TGTGCCAGCAGCCGGGACTGGGAAGAGACCCAGTACTTC	CASSRDWEETQYF
TRBV28	NA	TRBJ1-5	many	TGTGCCAGCAGCCCTCGCGGACAGTATCAGCCCCAGCATTTT	CASSPRGQYQPQHF
TRBV2	NA	TRBJ1-2	many	TGTGCCAGCAGTGAAGCAGGGTACTATGGCTACACCTTC	CASSEAGYYGYTF
TRBV20-1	NA	TRBJ2-3	many	TGCAGTGCTAGAGACCCCGGAGGGAAGGGCACAGATACGCAGTATTTT	CSARDPGGKGTDTQYF
TRBV7-2	TRBD2	TRBJ2-1	medium-sized	TGTGCCAGCAGCGTACCTCGGGGGACTAGCTTCCATGAGCAGTTCTTC	CASSVPRGTSFHEQFF
TRBV7-8	NA	TRBJ2-1	medium-sized	TGTGCCAGCAGCTTAGTAACCAGGGGTTCCGGTGAGCAGTTCTTC	CASSLVTRGSGEQFF
TRBV12-3/TRBV12-4	TRBD2	TRBJ2-3	many	TGTGCCAGCAGTAGACTAGCGGGGGGCCACACAGATACGCAGTATTTT	CASSRLAGGHTDTQYF
TRBV20-1	NA	TRBJ1-1	many	TGCAGTGCTATGGTGGCCATGAACACTGAAGCTTTCTTT	CSAMVAMNTEAFF
TRBV7-2	NA	TRBJ2-5	many	TGTGCCAGCAGCTTAATCTCAGACCAACAAGAGACCCAGTACTTC	CASSLISDQQETQYF
TRBV5-4	TRBD1	TRBJ1-2	many	TGTGCCAGCAGCGTGGGACAGCGAAACTATGGCTACACCTTC	CASSVGQRNYGYTF